This T cell receptor (beta chain) is drawn from a study of cytomegalovirus exposure and HLA in healthy donors. CDR1 and CDR2 from the germline V gene are MDHEN and SYDVKM. Trimming cost V 9 bases and J 4 bases, with 7 bases left between them. CDR3 length: 11 amino acids. PCR was performed using 60 Vbeta and 13 Jbeta primers. Measured with immunoSEQ multiplex PCR; TCRdb has only the in-frame clones, and not every one. The sample contains 150,000 to 200,000 clones, around 75% of which appear only once. The source material was PBMCs. The clonotype was recovered from a male donor in good health and CMV-seronegative. The V and J genes are TRBV28 and TRBJ1-5, with D uncertain. CDR3 loop: CASYTNQPQHF. The CDR3 DNA reads TGTGCCAGTTACACGAATCAGCCCCAGCATTTT.